A selection of T cell receptor beta chains follows, all from one sample in a study of shared clonotypes between healthy human individuals. Profiling relied on immunoSEQ multiplex PCR, and the TCRdb table lists in-frame clones only, not all of them. The repertoire includes about 2.4 million clones, 93% of them detected once, and approximately 0.35% sits in the top ten. The sample comprised naive CD4+ T cells from PBMCs. Receptors originate from a man between 18 and 29 years old in good health. Some clones in this sample may be carry-over from other donors' samples. The CDR3 runs from the conserved cysteine through the conserved F or W. Size is omitted from some rows. Given values are once, few, many or a class for expanded clones.

CASSLLVRQPSYNEQFF	once	TRBV28	TRBJ2-1
CASSGPYTGTPLQETQYF	.	TRBV5-1	TRBJ2-5
CASSIAGTGFTDTQYF	.	TRBV19	TRBJ2-3
CATDKPYEQYF	.	TRBV6-1	TRBJ2-7
CAWIWRGRNTEAFF	.	TRBV30	TRBJ1-1
CATSWGQETQYF	.	TRBV15	TRBJ2-5
CALGQGIGELFF	.	TRBV28	TRBJ2-2
CASSQVLNNEKLFF	few	TRBV4-2	TRBJ1-4
CASSSGLAAPNYEQYF	.	TRBV5-5	TRBJ2-7
CASNRVDRYEQYF	.	TRBV5-1	TRBJ2-7
CASSQGIVDEQYF	.	TRBV4-2	TRBJ2-7
CASRRLAGTTDTQYF	.	TRBV5-1	TRBJ2-3
CASSSAGGRTDTQYF	.	TRBV7-3	TRBJ2-3
CASSESRQGEPPQHF	.	TRBV25-1	TRBJ1-5
CASSLLGQGDEQYF	.	TRBV5-1	TRBJ2-7
CASGSFGYEAFF	.	TRBV28	TRBJ1-1
CASSLRSLSVRTGNYEQYF	.	TRBV5-1	TRBJ2-7
CASSGGSNTKLFF	.	TRBV9	TRBJ1-4
CASTWGASSGRALLEQFF	.	TRBV11-2	TRBJ2-1
CASSLHAGGPYNEQFF	.	TRBV28	TRBJ2-1
CASSLQGMNTEAFF	.	TRBV27	TRBJ1-1
CASSLGSSPFNEQFF	.	TRBV7-8	TRBJ2-1
CASSGRHQPQHF	.	TRBV2	TRBJ1-5
CATTQWEGNTEAFF	once	TRBV15	TRBJ1-1
CASSLVRREGYTGELFF	.	TRBV7-3	TRBJ2-2
CASSSGTSGRTDTQYF	.	TRBV5-1	TRBJ2-3
CASSFGGRAETQYF	.	TRBV7-2	TRBJ2-5
CASSLAAGADTQYF	once	TRBV11-2	TRBJ2-3
CASSLMIGTGGYTF	.	TRBV5-1	TRBJ1-2
CASSTRSGALSGGYTF	.	TRBV19	TRBJ1-2
CASSLGADSYTDTQYF	.	TRBV5-1	TRBJ2-3
CASSSRGADTQYF	.	TRBV6-5	TRBJ2-3
CASSLESVRKAFF	.	TRBV7-9	TRBJ1-1
CASSLDATGDIKNIQYF	.	TRBV5-1	TRBJ2-4
CASSWGLAGAFEQFF	once	TRBV7-9	TRBJ2-1
CASSGGGALQPQHF	.	TRBV2	TRBJ1-5
CASSGRTSGSWGTGELFF	.	TRBV6-1	TRBJ2-2
CASSQSQRGAYEQYF	.	TRBV4-2	TRBJ2-7
CASSLLGGNTGELFF	.	TRBV28	TRBJ2-2